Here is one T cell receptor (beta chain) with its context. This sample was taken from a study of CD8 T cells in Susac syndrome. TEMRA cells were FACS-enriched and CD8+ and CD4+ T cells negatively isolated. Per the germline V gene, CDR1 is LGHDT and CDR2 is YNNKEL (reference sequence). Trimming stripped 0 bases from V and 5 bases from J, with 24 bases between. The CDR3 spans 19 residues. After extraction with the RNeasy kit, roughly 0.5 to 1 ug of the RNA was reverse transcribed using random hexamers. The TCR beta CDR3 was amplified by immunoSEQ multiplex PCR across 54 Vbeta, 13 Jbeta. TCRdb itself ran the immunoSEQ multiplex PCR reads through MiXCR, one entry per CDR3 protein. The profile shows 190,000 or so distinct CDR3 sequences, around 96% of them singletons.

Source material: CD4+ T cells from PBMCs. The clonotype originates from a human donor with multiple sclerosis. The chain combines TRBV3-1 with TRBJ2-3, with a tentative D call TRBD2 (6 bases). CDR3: CASSQEGRRDPSRLDTQYF. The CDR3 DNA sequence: TGTGCCAGCAGCCAAGAAGGTAGGAGGGACCCATCACGGTTAGATACGCAGTATTTT.